This T cell receptor (beta chain) was sequenced for a study of T cells in Graves' hyperthyroidism and ophthalmopathy. General observations from the study: Blood samples included most of the expanded thyroid clonotypes exceeding 0.001.

There are a few counts of this clonotype. The antigen is undetermined. There were TCR beta CDR3 regions amplified from RNA transcripts. RT-PCR in the first round (using the HTBI primer set) targeted the TCR CDR3. TCRdb re-analysed the multiplex PCR reads in MiXCR, keeping a single row per CDR3 protein. The sample shows 550,000 to 800,000 distinct CDR3 sequences, about 17% of them seen only once. V shed 7 bases and J 2 bases; nucleotides not matched to a gene: 6. Germline values: CDR1 DFQATT, CDR2 SNEGSKA (reference sequence). The CDR3 has 14 residues. Aged 18 to 65, the patients had hyperthyroidism that was newly diagnosed and had lasted under 2 months. Diagnostic decisions used clinical symptoms, serum thyroxine and TRAb, thyroid ultrasound and orbital computed tomography.

The source of this sequence is a man aged 18 to 30 with Graves' hyperthyroidism. Material for sequencing was blood. V and J are TRBV20-1 and TRBJ1-2, with 11 bases identical to TRBD1. CDR3 region: CSVEGTGGNYGYTF. The DNA for the CDR3 is TGCAGTGTCGAAGGGACAGGGGGGAACTATGGCTACACCTTC.